This is a list of T cell receptor beta chains from one sample in a study of T cells in Graves' hyperthyroidism and ophthalmopathy. MiXCR, run by TCRdb on the multiplex PCR reads, gives a single entry per CDR3 protein. The table records 130,000 or so distinct CDR3 sequences, approximately 20% of them present only once. The sample was blood. The origin of the receptors is a woman in her forties or fifties with Graves' hyperthyroidism that later progressed to Graves' ophthalmopathy. CDR3s include the opening cysteine and the closing phenylalanine or tryptophan. Each record gives: D gene, clone size, J gene, V gene, CDR3 protein, CDR3 DNA. The D gene is left open where the match is weak. The size of a clone is reported for some rows only, either as once, few or many, or as a class for expanded clones.

>NA|many|TRBJ2-7|TRBV28
CASSDYYEQYF
TGTGCCAGCAGTGACTACTACGAGCAGTACTTC
>TRBD2|many|TRBJ2-5|TRBV3-1
CASTGGGVGTQYF
TGTGCCAGCACCGGCGGGGGAGTCGGGACCCAGTACTTC
>TRBD1|many|TRBJ1-1|TRBV28
CASKGGQGPTEAFF
TGTGCCAGCAAGGGGGGACAGGGACCCACTGAAGCTTTCTTT
>TRBD1|many|TRBJ1-2|TRBV27
CASRTSTGWYTF
TGTGCCAGCAGGACTTCGACAGGGTGGTACACCTTC
>NA|NA|TRBJ2-7|TRBV6-2/TRBV6-3
CASRDTALRRYEQYF
TGTGCCAGCAGGGATACGGCCCTACGAAGATACGAGCAGTACTTC
>TRBD2|many|TRBJ2-7|TRBV11-2
CASSLDRVSGSAQYF
TGTGCCAGCAGCTTAGATAGGGTTAGCGGGAGTGCGCAGTACTTC
>TRBD2|many|TRBJ2-7|TRBV5-1
CASSLEGLASREQYF
TGCGCCAGCAGCTTGGAGGGACTAGCGAGCCGGGAGCAGTACTTC
>NA|NA|TRBJ2-7|TRBV30
CAWSVKGAGSYEQYF
TGTGCCTGGAGTGTCAAAGGGGCTGGTTCCTACGAGCAGTACTTC
>TRBD2|few|TRBJ2-1|TRBV5-1
CASSLGAGAYNEQFF
TGCGCCAGCAGCTTGGGGGCGGGAGCCTACAATGAGCAGTTCTTC
>NA|many|TRBJ2-6|TRBV5-8
CASSPSRGAGANVLTF
TGTGCCAGCAGCCCGAGTCGGGGCGCCGGGGCCAACGTCCTGACTTTC
>TRBD1|NA|TRBJ2-5|TRBV20-1
CSARDFGRGIETQYF
TGCAGTGCTAGAGATTTCGGCAGGGGGATAGAGACCCAGTACTTC
>TRBD1|many|TRBJ2-5|TRBV2
CALQGAGETQYF
TGTGCCTTACAGGGGGCTGGAGAGACCCAGTACTTC
>NA|NA|TRBJ1-6|TRBV14
CASSQDPPGVSPLHF
TGTGCCAGCAGCCAAGATCCTCCAGGAGTGTCACCCCTCCACTTT
>NA|many|TRBJ2-7|TRBV18
CASSPGGPPYEQYF
TGTGCCAGCTCACCAGGGGGACCGCCCTACGAGCAGTACTTC
>TRBD2|few|TRBJ2-3|TRBV6-5
CASSYSTSGSADTQYF
TGTGCCAGCAGTTACTCGACTAGCGGGAGCGCAGATACGCAGTATTTT
>TRBD2|once|TRBJ2-7|TRBV28
CASSLASGYYPYEQYF
TGTGCCAGCAGTTTGGCTAGCGGGTACTATCCCTACGAGCAGTACTTC
>TRBD1|few|TRBJ1-5|TRBV2
CASSRIQGEGNQPQHF
TGTGCCAGCAGTAGGATTCAGGGGGAAGGCAATCAGCCCCAGCATTTT
>NA|many|TRBJ2-5|TRBV30
CAWSRQERETQYF
TGTGCCTGGAGCAGGCAGGAGCGGGAGACCCAGTACTTC
>NA|few|TRBJ2-1|TRBV11-2
CASSRGANEQFF
TGTGCCAGCAGCCGGGGGGCCAATGAGCAGTTCTTC
>NA|many|TRBJ2-3|TRBV28
CATEGANTQYF
TGTGCCACGGAGGGTGCTAATACGCAGTATTTT
>TRBD2|many|TRBJ2-7|TRBV5-1
CASSSSGLAGWGEQYF
TGCGCCAGCAGCTCCTCCGGACTAGCGGGATGGGGGGAGCAGTACTTC
>NA|many|TRBJ2-5|TRBV18
CASSRLEGSQETQYF
TGTGCCAGCTCACGACTTGAGGGCTCCCAAGAGACCCAGTACTTC
>NA|NA|TRBJ1-2|TRBV19
CASSIPGARGYTF
TGTGCCAGTAGTATTCCGGGGGCGCGTGGCTACACCTTC
>NA|many|TRBJ2-7|TRBV20-1
CSASPAYEQYF
TGCAGTGCTAGCCCTGCGTACGAGCAGTACTTC
>TRBD1|many|TRBJ1-1|TRBV6-6
CASSYFRGEKAFF
TGTGCCAGCAGTTACTTCAGGGGGGAGAAGGCTTTCTTT
>NA|NA|TRBJ1-2|TRBV5-1
CASSFEGEAYGYTF
TGCGCCAGCAGCTTTGAAGGGGAGGCCTATGGCTACACCTTC
>NA|few|TRBJ2-1|TRBV13
CASSRLGHYNEQFF
TGTGCCAGCAGCCGCCTGGGACATTACAATGAGCAGTTCTTC
>TRBD1|NA|TRBJ1-4|TRBV5-4
CASSPSGQGANEKLFF
TGTGCCAGCAGCCCGTCGGGACAGGGGGCGAATGAAAAACTGTTTTTT
>NA|many|TRBJ1-1|TRBV11-2
CASNLVAGVNTEAFF
TGTGCCAGCAACTTAGTAGCAGGGGTGAACACTGAAGCTTTCTTT
>NA|many|TRBJ1-2|TRBV7-9
CASSLFADYGYTF
TGTGCCAGCAGCTTATTTGCAGACTATGGCTACACCTTC
>TRBD1|NA|TRBJ1-2|TRBV5-1
CASSPTPGTGVGYTF
TGCGCCAGCAGCCCTACCCCCGGGACAGGGGTTGGCTACACCTTC
>NA|many|TRBJ2-7|TRBV28
CASSSPLTPGSSYEQYF
TGTGCCAGCAGTTCCCCCCTGACCCCTGGAAGCTCCTACGAGCAGTACTTC
>TRBD2|many|TRBJ2-3|TRBV29-1
CSGALGGDTQYF
TGCAGCGGGGCCTTGGGGGGGGATACGCAGTATTTT
>NA|many|TRBJ2-5|TRBV27
CASSFTPPKARPEIEETQYF
TGTGCCAGCAGTTTTACCCCCCCTAAGGCCCGACCAGAAATAGAAGAGACCCAGTACTTC
>TRBD2|NA|TRBJ2-1|TRBV7-7
CASSLGSGSGNEQFF
TGTGCTAGCAGCTTAGGGAGCGGGAGTGGCAATGAGCAGTTCTTC
>NA|many|TRBJ1-2|TRBV12-5
CASGFLHTNYGYTF
TGTGCTAGTGGTTTTCTACACACTAACTATGGCTACACCTTC
>NA|many|TRBJ2-5|TRBV28
CASSLSRPIRYQYF
TGTGCCAGCAGCCTATCGCGCCCAATCAGGTACCAGTACTTC
>NA|many|TRBJ2-7|TRBV7-9
CASSTGELSEQYF
TGTGCCAGCAGCACGGGGGAGCTGAGTGAGCAGTACTTC
>NA|few|TRBJ1-1|TRBV9
CASSAAYGGLDAFF
TGTGCCAGCAGCGCAGCATATGGGGGCCTTGATGCTTTCTTT
>TRBD1|few|TRBJ1-3|TRBV3-1
CASSQEGTGRHTIYF
TGTGCCAGCAGCCAAGAGGGGACAGGGCGGCACACCATATATTTT
>NA|many|TRBJ1-5|TRBV24-1
CATSDHNPRDNQPQHF
TGTGCCACCAGTGATCATAACCCCAGGGACAATCAGCCCCAGCATTTT
>NA|many|TRBJ2-6|TRBV7-8
CASSFTRDTRYSGANVLTF
TGTGCCAGCAGCTTCACCCGGGACACCCGATATTCTGGGGCCAACGTCCTGACTTTC
>TRBD1|NA|TRBJ1-3|TRBV2
CASSERTGRTIYF
TGTGCCAGCAGTGAACGGACAGGTCGTACCATATATTTT
>TRBD1|many|TRBJ1-5|TRBV4-1
CASSQTKQGAQPQHF
TGCGCCAGCAGCCAAACCAAACAGGGGGCCCAGCCCCAGCATTTT
>NA|few|TRBJ2-5|TRBV7-2
CASSPRPVPETVEYF
TGTGCCAGCAGCCCGCGGCCTGTCCCAGAGACCGTAGAGTACTTC
>TRBD2|many|TRBJ2-5|TRBV12-3/TRBV12-4
CASSFRAGGSQETQYF
TGTGCCAGCAGTTTCAGAGCGGGAGGTTCCCAAGAGACCCAGTACTTC
>NA|NA|TRBJ2-5|TRBV7-2
CASSLGRVGETQYF
TGTGCCAGCAGCTTAGGCAGGGTGGGAGAGACCCAGTACTTC
>NA|NA|TRBJ1-4|TRBV28
CASSPDTRAPIATNEKLFF
TGTGCCAGCAGTCCCGACACGCGGGCCCCTATTGCAACTAATGAAAAACTGTTTTTT
>NA|few|TRBJ1-6|TRBV30
CAWSLQGRNSPLHF
TGTGCCTGGAGTTTGCAGGGGCGCAATTCACCCCTCCACTTT
>NA|many|TRBJ2-3|TRBV5-8
CASSLRVWGTQYF
TGTGCCAGCAGCCTCAGGGTTTGGGGTACGCAGTATTTT
>TRBD2|many|TRBJ2-7|TRBV11-2
CASSPGLANREQYF
TGTGCCAGCAGCCCGGGACTAGCCAACCGGGAGCAGTACTTC
>NA|few|TRBJ2-7|TRBV19
CASSPRTSGEQYF
TGTGCCAGTAGTCCCCGCACCTCGGGGGAGCAGTACTTC
>NA|NA|TRBJ1-1|TRBV7-2
CASSPGREGTEAFF
TGCGCCAGCAGCCCTGGACGGGAGGGCACTGAAGCTTTCTTT
>NA|many|TRBJ1-1|TRBV5-6
CASSLAGGAGAEAFF
TGTGCCAGCAGCTTGGCCGGAGGGGCGGGGGCTGAAGCTTTCTTT
>TRBD2|NA|TRBJ2-1|TRBV5-4
CAWTSGRDNEQFF
TGTGCCTGGACTAGCGGGAGAGACAATGAGCAGTTCTTC
>NA|many|TRBJ1-5|TRBV12-3/TRBV12-4
CASSLALAENQPQHF
TGTGCCAGCAGTTTAGCGCTGGCGGAAAATCAGCCCCAGCATTTT
>NA|NA|TRBJ2-1|TRBV11-2
CASSSLADEQFF
TGTGCCAGCAGCTCCTTGGCGGATGAGCAGTTCTTC
>TRBD2|many|TRBJ2-1|TRBV5-1
CASSLGGGRYNEQFF
TGCGCCAGCAGCTTGGGGGGCGGGAGGTACAATGAGCAGTTCTTC
>NA|NA|TRBJ2-6|TRBV4-1
CASSPNWAGSGANVLTF
TGCGCCAGCAGCCCAAATTGGGCGGGTTCTGGGGCCAACGTCCTGACTTTC